One and the same sample provided the 13 T cell receptor beta chains below, sequenced in a study of OX40 agonist ivuxolimab in advanced cancers. Using immunoSEQ multiplex PCR, the repertoire was profiled, and TCRdb retains in-frame clones only, with some absent. The profile shows 65,000 to 80,000 clones, 85% to 95% of them singletons. Sequenced here: CD4+ or CD8+ T cells sorted from blood, sampled in a trial of the OX40 agonist ivuxolimab. These receptors were taken from an adult with an advanced solid tumor such as melanoma, head and neck, liver or kidney cancer.

The chain carries TRBV27 and TRBJ2-2; D is unclear. The CDR3 sequence is 12 residues long. Between the trimmed V and J ends, which lost 4 bases and 3 bases, there was a span of 3 bases. The V gene's germline CDR1 is MNHEY and CDR2 SMNVEV (reference sequence). CDR3: CASSYHTGELFF. CDR3 DNA: TGTGCCAGCAGTTACCACACCGGGGAGCTGTTTTTT.

The genes are TRBV7-2 and TRBJ2-7, with D unclear. This CDR3 has 14 amino acids. Germline lookup yields CDR1 SGHTA and CDR2 FQGNSA. V shed 3 bases and J shed 2 bases, with 11 bases lying between them. CDR3 in amino acids: CASSLVAVTYEQYF. As DNA, the CDR3 is TGTGCCAGCAGCTTGGTCGCAGTTACCTACGAGCAGTACTTC.

The chain links TRBV7-9 to TRBJ1-1, with TRBD1 as a possible D gene (5 bases). The CDR3 consists of 14 residues. V lost 4 bases, J lost 4 bases, and 13 bases lay in between. Germline CDR1 SEHNR, CDR2 FQNEAQ (reference sequence). The CDR3 here is CASSSTEGRTEAFF. CDR3 coding DNA: TGTGCCAGCAGCTCAACAGAGGGGCGCACTGAAGCTTTCTTT.

V and J are TRBV2 and TRBJ1-1; 8 nucleotides line up with TRBD1. Germline V gene data show CDR1 as SNHLY and CDR2 as FYNNEI. This CDR3 is 13 amino acids long. V shed 8 bases and J 4 bases; nucleotides not matched to a gene: 6. This chain's CDR3 is CASSNRGSTEAFF. CDR3 DNA: TGTGCCAGCTCAAACAGGGGGAGCACTGAAGCTTTCTTT.

This chain uses TRBV4-3 with TRBJ2-1; 7 bases agree with TRBD2. The CDR3 loop spans 16 amino acids. Germline V gene data show CDR1 as LGHNA and CDR2 as YSLEER. V shed 1 base, J shed 6 bases, and the junction held 9 bases outside the gene matches. The CDR3 bases are TGCGCCAGCAGCCAAGTTCGGGGGGATCAGTTCAATGAGCAGTTCTTC. It is translated as CASSQVRGDQFNEQFF.

The rearrangement links TRBV7-9 to TRBJ2-1, with 10 positions matching TRBD1. V dropped 5 bases and J dropped 8; count of bases not matched to a gene: 9. CDR3 length equals 15 residues. Germline lookup yields CDR1 SEHNR and CDR2 FQNEAQ (reference sequence). CDR3 nucleotide sequence: TGTGCCAGCAGCACCGGGACAGGGGCAGTCGATGAGCAGTTCTTC. This translates into CASSTGTGAVDEQFF.

The chain links TRBV18 to TRBJ1-5; D is unclear. Germline V gene lookup returns CDR1 KGHSH and CDR2 LQKENI. V was trimmed by 1 base and J by 0 bases, leaving 7 bases between them. The CDR3 length is 15 residues. The chain's CDR3 is CASSPQGHSNQPQHF. The CDR3, as DNA: TGTGCCAGCTCACCACAGGGCCATAGCAATCAGCCCCAGCATTTT.

The chain combines TRBV5-4 with TRBJ1-4; D possibly corresponds to TRBD1 (5 bases). The CDR3 extends over 15 amino acids. CDR1 SGHNT and CDR2 YYREEE come from the germline V gene (reference sequence). Trimming shortened V by 3 bases and J by 5 bases, and 14 bases separated the two germline ends. This CDR3 reads CASSSTRGWNEKLFF. The CDR3 DNA follows: TGTGCCAGCAGCTCCACCCGGGGGTGGAATGAAAAACTGTTTTTT.

V is TRBV28 and J is TRBJ2-1; D is ambiguous. The length of the CDR3 is 14 residues. Trimming removed 8 bases from V and 3 bases from J, with 14 bases in between. The germline V gene encodes CDR1 MDHEN and CDR2 SYDVKM. The CDR3 sequence: CASGNVAVYNEQFF. Written as DNA, the CDR3 is TGTGCCAGCGGGAATGTAGCCGTCTACAATGAGCAGTTCTTC. Drawing the rest from reference TRBV28 and TRBJ2-1, the complete variable domain is DVKVTQSSRYLVKRTGEKVFLECVQDMDHENMFWYRQDPGLGLRLIYFSYDVKMKEKGDIPEGYSVSREKKERFSLILESASTNQTSMYLCASGNVAVYNEQFFGPGTRLTVL.

The chain has TRBV6-5 and TRBJ2-3; D remains unclear. With 6 bases removed from V and 0 bases from J, the gap between germline ends came to 13 bases. This CDR3 region has 15 residues. The germline V gene encodes CDR1 MNHEY and CDR2 SVGAGI. CDR3 bases: TGTGCCAGCAGCCTCAGCAGAGTAAGCACAGATACGCAGTATTTT. Amino acid sequence: CASSLSRVSTDTQYF.

This chain links TRBV7-9 with TRBJ1-1; a possible D gene is TRBD1 (6 bases). The CDR3 is made up of 13 amino acids. The V gene lost 5 bases and the J gene lost 1 base, with 8 bases spanning the gap. Germline CDR1 and CDR2: SEHNR and FQNEAQ (reference sequence). The CDR3 nucleotides are TGTGCCAGCAGCGTACAGGGGAACACTGAAGCTTTCTTT. Its protein product is CASSVQGNTEAFF. The full variable domain, with the rest looked up from reference TRBV7-9 and TRBJ1-1, is DTGVSQNPRHKITKRGQNVTFRCDPISEHNRLYWYRQTLGQGPEFLTYFQNEAQLEKSRLLSDRFSAERPKGSFSTLEIQRTEQGDSAMYLCASSVQGNTEAFFGQGTRLTVV.

The CDR3 bases are TGTGCCAGCAGTGGGGGATCTGCAGGGGCTTCGAATGAGCAGTTCTTC. Amino acid sequence: CASSGGSAGASNEQFF. The V call is TRBV2, the J call TRBJ2-1, with D tentatively TRBD1 (6 bases). Germline V gives CDR1 SNHLY, CDR2 FYNNEI. The CDR3 is made up of 16 amino acids. V lost 4 bases and J 7 bases, leaving 20 bases between the germline ends.

The chain carries TRBV15 and TRBJ2-1; tentative D call: TRBD2 (6 bases). This CDR3 spans 16 amino acids. Germline values: CDR1 LNHNV, CDR2 YYDKDF (reference sequence). Deletions cut 3 bases from V and 4 bases from J, with 16 bases between. CDR3 loop: CATSRTDRGGYNEQFF. CDR3 nucleotides: TGTGCCACCAGCAGGACGGACCGGGGAGGTTACAATGAGCAGTTCTTC.